Listed here are 25 T cell receptor beta chains from one sample, sequenced in a study of blood T cells in healthy people across ages. The use of a sample-barcoded 5' primer and a J-beta primer mix characterized a second PCR of about 7 to 12 cycles. TCRdb reprocessed the 5' RACE reads with MiXCR, giving one entry per CDR3 protein. This sample has 1.5 million or so distinct CDR3 sequences, with roughly 43% found just once. Sequencing was done on a sample of blood. Receptor source: a young woman in good health.

V usage is TRBV20-1 and J usage is TRBJ2-1; no reliable D call. Deletions cut 5 bases from V and 1 base from J, with 21 bases between. CDR1 and CDR2 from the germline V gene are DFQATT and SNEGSKA (reference sequence). The CDR3 length is 17 residues. Here the CDR3 reads CSAREVGTVRSYNEQFF. The CDR3 coding sequence is TGCAGTGCTCGTGAGGTTGGCACAGTCCGATCCTACAATGAGCAGTTCTTC.

This clonotype was seen a few times. The chain couples TRBV7-8 to TRBJ1-6; D uncertain. Germline loops: CDR1 SGHVS, CDR2 FQNEAQ. Trimming cost V 1 base and J 7 bases, with 8 bases left between them. The CDR3 spans 14 residues. In nucleotides, the CDR3 is TGTGCCAGCAGCTTAGGGGCAGTCAATTCACCCCTCCACTTT. It specifies CASSLGAVNSPLHF.

The chain employs TRBV20-1 and TRBJ1-3, with D maybe TRBD1 (6 bases). There are 13 residues in the CDR3. Per germline, CDR1 DFQATT and CDR2 SNEGSKA (reference sequence). V lost 4 bases and J lost 2, with 9 bases in between. Written as DNA, the CDR3 is TGCAGTGCTAACGAGGGGGCTGGAAACACCATATATTTT. Translation: CSANEGAGNTIYF.

Concerning this clonotype itself: This clone may be a read error of a much larger clone one base away. This sequence joins TRBV27 and TRBJ2-3; 12 bases fit TRBD2. CDR1 and CDR2 from the germline V gene are MNHEY and SMNVEV (reference sequence). CDR3 length: 14 amino acids. The CDR3 sequence: CASKTSGRSDMQYF. The CDR3 nucleotides read TGTGCCAGCAAAACTAGCGGGAGGTCAGATATGCAGTATTTT.

The chain links TRBV29-1 to TRBJ2-2; no firm D call. The CDR3 sequence is 12 residues long. From germline, CDR1 is SQVTM and CDR2 ANQGSEA. V lost 4 bases, J lost 3 bases, and 6 bases lay in between. The chain's CDR3 is CSVVSDTGELFF. In DNA form, the CDR3 reads TGCAGCGTTGTAAGTGACACCGGGGAGCTGTTTTTT.

About this clonotype: The junction differs from germline at one of its ends, possibly a read error. V gene TRBV7-7 combines with J gene TRBJ2-2, with D tentatively TRBD2 (6 bases). The germline CDR1 and CDR2 sequences are SSHAT and FNYEAQ (reference sequence). The CDR3 has 12 amino acids. This CDR3 reads CASSRDSGELFF. The CDR3 region has the DNA TGTGCTAGCAGCCGGGACTCCGGGGAGCTGTTTTTT.

This clonotype has ten or more counts. The V and J genes are TRBV7-2 and TRBJ2-3, with 8 bases that match TRBD2. The V segment lost 3 bases and the J segment 5 bases; nucleotides outside the gene matches: 7. The CDR3 is 15 amino acids. Germline lookup yields CDR1 SGHTA and CDR2 FQGNSA. The CDR3 sequence is CASSLYGGGVDTQYF. CDR3 in DNA: TGTGCCAGCAGCTTGTACGGGGGGGGGGTAGATACGCAGTATTTT. Drawing the rest from reference TRBV7-2 and TRBJ2-3, the complete variable domain is GAGVSQSPSNKVTEKGKDVELRCDPISGHTALYWYRQSLGQGLEFLIYFQGNSAPDKSGLPSDRFSAERTGGSVSTLTIQRTQQEDSAVYLCASSLYGGGVDTQYFGPGTRLTVL.

The CDR3 here is CASSQENRLFNTGELFF. In nucleotides, the CDR3 is TGTGCCAGCAGCCAAGAAAATCGTCTCTTCAACACCGGGGAGCTGTTTTTT. J is TRBJ2-2 and V is TRBV3-1; D remains unclear. This CDR3 has 17 residues. In germline, CDR1 is LGHDT, CDR2 YNNKEL (reference sequence). V lost 0 bases and J 2 bases, leaving 13 bases between the germline ends.

This sequence joins TRBV2 and TRBJ2-1; D is uncertain. Germline V lookup: CDR1 SNHLY, CDR2 FYNNEI. Trimming took off 9 bases at V and 1 base at J, with 10 bases between the two ends. The CDR3 is 13 amino acids. The CDR3 DNA is TGTGCCAGTGCAAGAAGATCCTACAATGAGCAGTTCTTC. Protein: CASARRSYNEQFF.

This chain uses TRBV16 with TRBJ1-2; D is unclear. Germline assignment: CDR1 KGHSY and CDR2 FQNENV. The V end lost 4 bases, the J end lost 5 bases, and 8 bases lay between the germline ends. This CDR3 has 12 amino acids. As DNA, the CDR3 is TGTGCCAGCAGCCTCCAGGCTTATGGCTACACCTTC. It is translated as CASSLQAYGYTF.

This clonotype appeared many times. CDR3 region: CASSLYGQGGETQYF. CDR3 DNA sequence: TGTGCCAGCAGCTTATACGGCCAGGGGGGTGAGACCCAGTACTTC. The V call is TRBV11-2, the J call TRBJ2-5, with D maybe TRBD1 (7 bases). Trimming removed 2 bases from V and 5 bases from J, with 15 bases in between. Germline CDR1 is SGHAT and CDR2 is FQNNGV. There are 15 residues in the CDR3. The full variable domain, rest sourced from reference TRBV11-2 and TRBJ2-5, is EAGVAQSPRYKIIEKRQSVAFWCNPISGHATLYWYQQILGQGPKLLIQFQNNGVVDDSQLPKDRFSAERLKGVDSTLKIQPAKLEDSAVYLCASSLYGQGGETQYFGPGTRLLVL.

This chain links TRBV27 with TRBJ2-7, with 7 bases matching TRBD1. J was trimmed by 5 bases and V by 6 bases; bases with no gene match: 7. This CDR3 has 13 amino acids. Germline V gene sequence: CDR1 MNHEY, CDR2 SMNVEV (reference sequence). The CDR3 reads CASRPSDRNEQYF. In DNA form, the CDR3 reads TGTGCCAGCAGGCCCTCGGACAGGAACGAGCAGTACTTC.

The count of this clonotype is one. This chain uses TRBV11-2 with TRBJ2-7, with D maybe TRBD1 (6 bases). Trimming removed 2 bases at V and 3 bases at J, with 17 bases between. The CDR3 has 16 amino acids. Germline CDR1 reads SGHAT; CDR2 reads FQNNGV. The CDR3 DNA is TGTGCCAGCAGCTTACAAGATTCGACAGGCGGCTACGAGCAGTACTTC. This sequence encodes CASSLQDSTGGYEQYF.

The chain is built from TRBV6-6 and TRBJ1-2; D remains unclear. The germline V gene encodes CDR1 MNHNY and CDR2 SVGAGI (reference sequence). The CDR3 sequence is 15 residues long. The V and J ends lost 5 bases and 4 bases respectively, with 17 bases between them. This CDR3 is CASSLRTLNGYGYTF. The CDR3 bases are TGTGCCAGCAGTCTCCGGACCCTTAACGGCTATGGCTACACCTTC.

This clonotype was counted between two and nine times. The chain links TRBV4-1 to TRBJ2-7; D is uncertain. The CDR3 runs to 14 residues. With 0 bases removed from V and 3 bases from J, the gap between germline ends came to 9 bases. From germline, CDR1 is MGHRA and CDR2 YSYEKL. The chain's CDR3 is CASSQDQSGYEQYF. The CDR3 region has the DNA TGCGCCAGCAGCCAAGACCAATCAGGCTACGAGCAGTACTTC.

This rearrangement joins TRBV12-3 or TRBV12-4 to TRBJ1-1, with TRBD1 matching 10 bases. This CDR3 is 19 amino acids long. J lost 6 bases, V lost 2 bases, and 18 bases had no gene match. DNA for the CDR3: TGTGCCAGCAGTTTAACTGACAGGGGGCCTAAAGTAAGTTTCGCTGAAGCTTTCTTT. Protein product: CASSLTDRGPKVSFAEAFF.

The chain couples TRBV20-1 to TRBJ1-1, with D unresolved. There are 13 residues in the CDR3. Deletions cut 3 bases from V and 1 base from J, with 9 bases between. Germline V lookup: CDR1 DFQATT, CDR2 SNEGSKA (reference sequence). This CDR3 reads CSASPAGNTEAFF. DNA of the CDR3: TGCAGTGCTAGCCCGGCAGGGAACACTGAAGCTTTCTTT.

This sequence joins TRBV24-1 and TRBJ2-7; D is unclear. Germline CDR1 reads KGHDR; CDR2 reads SFDVKD. The CDR3 spans 12 residues. Trimming cost V 3 bases and J 3 bases, with 5 bases left between them. CDR3 DNA sequence: TGTGCCACCAGTGATCCCGACTACGAGCAGTACTTC. Translating gives CATSDPDYEQYF.

The genes are TRBV30 and TRBJ2-7; D gene ambiguous. This CDR3 is 13 amino acids long. The germline V gene has CDR1 GTSNPN and CDR2 SVGIG (reference sequence). V lost 2 bases to trimming and J lost 2 bases, with 10 bases between them. The CDR3 nucleotides are TGTGCCTGGAGTAGTCCGGAGACCTACGAGCAGTACTTC. Translation: CAWSSPETYEQYF.

V usage is TRBV19 and J usage is TRBJ2-1; weak D call: TRBD2 (5 bases). TRBJ2-7 explains the end of the DNA better; the J call may be wrong. The CDR3 has 17 amino acids. Germline V lookup: CDR1 LNHDA, CDR2 SQIVND (reference sequence). The CDR3 coding sequence is TGTGCCAGTACCCTTAGCCGGGGTACCAGCTCCTACAATGAGCAGTACTTC. This translates into CASTLSRGTSSYNEQYF.

V usage is TRBV5-5 and J usage is TRBJ2-2; D is unresolved. V was pared by 1 base and J by 2 bases, with 9 bases between. The CDR3 is made up of 15 amino acids. Germline V gene lookup returns CDR1 SGHKS and CDR2 YYEKEE (reference sequence). The CDR3 reads CASSLWLDNTGELFF. In DNA, the CDR3 is TGTGCCAGCAGCTTGTGGTTAGACAACACCGGGGAGCTGTTTTTT.

The chain carries TRBV18 and TRBJ2-2; tentatively, D is TRBD1 or TRBD2 (5 bases each). Trimming stripped 3 bases from V and 0 bases from J, with 14 bases between. Germline V CDR1 and CDR2: KGHSH, LQKENI. The CDR3 has 17 residues. The CDR3 loop reads CASSPWDLAPNTGELFF. As DNA, the CDR3 is TGTGCCAGCTCACCCTGGGACCTTGCCCCGAACACCGGGGAGCTGTTTTTT.

The J gene is TRBJ2-4, the V gene TRBV6-2 or TRBV6-3, with TRBD1 as a possible D gene (6 bases). The germline V gene encodes CDR1 MNHEY and CDR2 SVGEGT. V gave up 7 bases and J gave up 11 bases, with 12 bases separating them. CDR3 length: 11 residues. The CDR3 here is CASTSGVFQYF. CDR3 nucleotides: TGTGCCAGCACCTCAGGGGTCTTTCAGTACTTC.

This clonotype was seen a few times. This rearrangement joins TRBV6-1 to TRBJ2-3, with TRBD1 matching 9 bases. Unmatched junction bases numbered 10, after V lost 6 bases and J lost 6 bases. The CDR3 runs to 15 residues. CDR1 is MNHNS, CDR2 SASEGT, per germline. CDR3 in amino acids: CASRKGQGGRDTQYF. The CDR3 DNA follows: TGTGCCAGCAGGAAGGGACAGGGTGGAAGGGATACGCAGTATTTT.

The CDR3 loop reads CSARLGIQYF. CDR3 DNA sequence: TGCAGTGCTAGGCTCGGCATTCAGTACTTC. The chain carries TRBV20-1 and TRBJ2-4; D gene ambiguous. The CDR3 runs to 10 residues. Deletions cut 3 bases from V and 9 bases from J, with 6 bases between. Looked up from germline, CDR1 is DFQATT and CDR2 is SNEGSKA (reference sequence).